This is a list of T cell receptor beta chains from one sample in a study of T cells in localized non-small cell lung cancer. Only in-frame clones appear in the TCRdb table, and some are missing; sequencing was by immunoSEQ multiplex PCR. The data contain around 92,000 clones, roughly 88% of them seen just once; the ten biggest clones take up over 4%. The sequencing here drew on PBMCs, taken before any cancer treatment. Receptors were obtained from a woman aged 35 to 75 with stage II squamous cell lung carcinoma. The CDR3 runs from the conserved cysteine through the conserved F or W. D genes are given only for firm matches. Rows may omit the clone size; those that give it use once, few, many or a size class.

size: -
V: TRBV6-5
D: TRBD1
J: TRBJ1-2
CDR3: CASSYSGQGRGYGYTF
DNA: TGTGCCAGCAGTTACTCCGGACAGGGAAGGGGCTATGGCTACACCTTC

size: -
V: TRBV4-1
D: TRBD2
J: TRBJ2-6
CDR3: CASSPGTSPGANVLTF
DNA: TGCGCCAGCAGCCCCGGGACTAGTCCCGGGGCCAACGTCCTGACTTTC

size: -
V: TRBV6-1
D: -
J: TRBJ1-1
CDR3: CASSEAQSGRTDRHEAFF
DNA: TGTGCCAGCAGTGAAGCGCAGAGTGGGCGGACTGATCGCCATGAAGCTTTCTTT

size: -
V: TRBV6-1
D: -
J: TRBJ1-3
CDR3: CASKGNGENTIYF
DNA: TGTGCCAGCAAAGGAAACGGAGAGAACACCATATATTTT

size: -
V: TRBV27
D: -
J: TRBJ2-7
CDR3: CASSLSGGQNYEQYF
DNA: TGTGCCAGCAGTTTATCGGGGGGTCAAAACTACGAGCAGTACTTC

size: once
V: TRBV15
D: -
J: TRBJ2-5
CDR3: CATSRDRSYQETQYF
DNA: TGTGCCACCAGCAGAGATAGGTCCTATCAAGAGACCCAGTACTTC

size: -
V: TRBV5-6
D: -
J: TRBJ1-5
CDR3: CASSLAGGSNQPQHF
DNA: TGTGCCAGCAGCTTGGCGGGGGGAAGCAATCAGCCCCAGCATTTT

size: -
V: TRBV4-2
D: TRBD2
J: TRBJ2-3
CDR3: CASSPTSGTDTQYF
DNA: TGTGCCAGCAGCCCGACTAGCGGCACAGATACGCAGTATTTT

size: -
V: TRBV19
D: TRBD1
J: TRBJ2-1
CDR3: CASSSPGQGVHEQFF
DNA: TGTGCCAGTAGTTCTCCGGGACAGGGGGTCCATGAGCAGTTCTTC

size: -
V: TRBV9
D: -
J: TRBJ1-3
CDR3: CASSVGHFGNTIYF
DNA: TGTGCCAGCAGCGTAGGACATTTCGGGAACACCATATATTTT

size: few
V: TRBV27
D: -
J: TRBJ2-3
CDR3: CASSLTSSSTDTQYF
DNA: TGTGCCAGCAGTTTAACTTCATCTAGCACAGATACGCAGTATTTT

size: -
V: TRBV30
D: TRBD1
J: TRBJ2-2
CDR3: CAWSRDRGRTGELFF
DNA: TGTGCCTGGAGTCGGGACAGGGGGCGTACCGGGGAGCTGTTTTTT

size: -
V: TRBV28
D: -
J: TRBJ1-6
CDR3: CASSFQGRVSGISPLHF
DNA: TGTGCCAGCAGTTTTCAAGGTCGAGTTAGCGGTATTTCACCCCTCCACTTT

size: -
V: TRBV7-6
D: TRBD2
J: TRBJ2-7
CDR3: CASSSRGTSGGDFSYEQYF
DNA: TGTGCCAGCAGCTCCCGTGGGACTAGCGGGGGGGACTTCTCCTACGAGCAGTACTTC

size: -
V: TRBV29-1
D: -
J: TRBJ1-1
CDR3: CSVSRELNTEAFF
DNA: TGCAGCGTCTCGAGGGAGTTGAACACTGAAGCTTTCTTT

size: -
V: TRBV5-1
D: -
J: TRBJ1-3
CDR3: CASSLGPRDHSGNTIYF
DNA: TGCGCCAGCAGCTTGGGTCCCAGGGACCACTCTGGAAACACCATATATTTT

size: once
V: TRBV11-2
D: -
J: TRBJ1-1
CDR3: CASSLATRTEAFF
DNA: TGTGCCAGCAGCTTAGCAACACGGACTGAAGCTTTCTTT

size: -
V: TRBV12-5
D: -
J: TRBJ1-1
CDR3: CASALGSRGTEAFF
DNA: TGTGCTAGTGCCCTCGGATCTCGCGGCACTGAAGCTTTCTTT

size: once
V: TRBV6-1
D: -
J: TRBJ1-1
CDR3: CASGRGVMNTEAFF
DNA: TGTGCCAGCGGACGGGGGGTCATGAACACTGAAGCTTTCTTT

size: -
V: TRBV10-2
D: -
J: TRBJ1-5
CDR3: CASSESGYGNQPQHF
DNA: TGCGCCAGCAGTGAGTCCGGATATGGCAATCAGCCCCAGCATTTT

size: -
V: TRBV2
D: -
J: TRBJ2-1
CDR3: CASFRGGQAISYNEQFF
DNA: TGTGCCAGCTTCAGGGGGGGGCAAGCTATTTCCTACAATGAGCAGTTCTTC

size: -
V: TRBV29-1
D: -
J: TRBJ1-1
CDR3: CSVTRGGTEAFF
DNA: TGCAGCGTTACCAGGGGTGGGACTGAAGCTTTCTTT

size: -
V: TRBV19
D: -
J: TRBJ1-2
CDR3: CASSIPGASANYGYTF
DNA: TGTGCCAGTAGTATACCAGGGGCCTCAGCTAACTATGGCTACACCTTC

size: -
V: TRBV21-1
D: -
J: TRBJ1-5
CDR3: CASSKGVRNGNQPQHF
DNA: TGTGCCAGCAGCAAAGGTGTTAGGAACGGGAATCAGCCCCAGCATTTT

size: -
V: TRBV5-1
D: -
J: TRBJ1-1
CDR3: CASSLEGQRLNTEAFF
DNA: TGCGCCAGCAGCTTGGAAGGACAGCGCTTGAACACTGAAGCTTTCTTT

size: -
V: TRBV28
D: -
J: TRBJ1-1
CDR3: CASSLAPKNTEAFF
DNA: TGTGCCAGCAGTTTAGCACCTAAGAACACTGAAGCTTTCTTT

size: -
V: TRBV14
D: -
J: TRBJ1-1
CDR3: CASSQATGANTEAFF
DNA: TGTGCCAGCAGCCAAGCAACGGGAGCGAACACTGAAGCTTTCTTT

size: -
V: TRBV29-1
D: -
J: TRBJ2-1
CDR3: CSVYSSSYNEQFF
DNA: TGCAGCGTATACAGCAGCTCCTACAATGAGCAGTTCTTC

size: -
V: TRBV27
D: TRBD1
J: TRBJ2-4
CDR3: CASSGVQGAGKNIQYF
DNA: TGTGCCAGCAGTGGCGTCCAGGGGGCGGGCAAAAACATTCAGTACTTC

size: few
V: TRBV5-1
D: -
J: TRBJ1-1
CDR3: CASNLGSMNTEAFF
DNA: TGCGCCAGCAACCTGGGGAGCATGAACACTGAAGCTTTCTTT

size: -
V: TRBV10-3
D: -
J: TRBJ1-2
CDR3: CAISEGGVYGYTF
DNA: TGTGCCATCAGTGAGGGGGGTGTCTATGGCTACACCTTC

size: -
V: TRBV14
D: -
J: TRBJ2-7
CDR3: CASSRTYEQYF
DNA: TGTGCCAGCAGCCGGACCTACGAGCAGTACTTC

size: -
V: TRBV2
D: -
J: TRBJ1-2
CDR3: CASSESDRHYGYTF
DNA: TGTGCCAGCAGTGAATCCGACCGCCACTATGGCTACACCTTC

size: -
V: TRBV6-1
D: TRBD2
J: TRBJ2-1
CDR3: CASSPSGSSYNEQFF
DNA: TGTGCCAGCAGCCCTAGCGGGAGCTCCTACAATGAGCAGTTCTTC

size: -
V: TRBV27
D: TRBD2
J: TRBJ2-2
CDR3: CASSFRSIAGGHGELFF
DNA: TGTGCCAGCAGTTTTCGGTCGATAGCGGGGGGGCACGGGGAGCTGTTTTTT

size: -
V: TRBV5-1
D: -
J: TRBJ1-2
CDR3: CASSLERGFSGYTF
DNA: TGCGCCAGCAGCTTGGAGAGGGGCTTCTCTGGCTACACCTTC

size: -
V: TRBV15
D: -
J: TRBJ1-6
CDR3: CATSSGGTNSPLHF
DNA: TGTGCCACCAGCAGTGGGGGCACCAATTCACCCCTCCACTTT

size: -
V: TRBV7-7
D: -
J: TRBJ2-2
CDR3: CASSLDAGARTGELFF
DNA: TGTGCTAGCAGCTTAGATGCGGGGGCGCGGACCGGGGAGCTGTTTTTT

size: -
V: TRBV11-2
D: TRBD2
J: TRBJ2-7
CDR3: CASSREGLAVPSYEQYF
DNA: TGTGCCAGCAGCCGCGAAGGGCTAGCGGTTCCCTCCTACGAGCAGTACTTC

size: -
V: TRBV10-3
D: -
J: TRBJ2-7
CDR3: CAISGPTGYEQYF
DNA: TGTGCCATCAGTGGGCCAACAGGGTACGAGCAGTACTTC

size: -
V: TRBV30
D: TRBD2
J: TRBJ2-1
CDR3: CAWSVSAGGPYNEQFF
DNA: TGTGCCTGGAGTGTATCGGCGGGAGGACCCTACAATGAGCAGTTCTTC

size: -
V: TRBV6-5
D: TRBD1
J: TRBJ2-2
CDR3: CASRDRGDNTGELFF
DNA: TGTGCCAGTAGAGACAGGGGGGATAACACCGGGGAGCTGTTTTTT

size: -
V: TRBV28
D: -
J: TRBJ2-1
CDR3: CASSHRNRMMGPDEQFF
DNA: TGTGCCAGCAGTCACCGCAACCGAATGATGGGGCCGGATGAGCAGTTCTTC

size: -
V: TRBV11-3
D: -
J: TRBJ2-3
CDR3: CASSIGGATTHTQYF
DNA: TGTGCCAGCAGCATAGGGGGGGCCACTACCCATACGCAGTATTTT